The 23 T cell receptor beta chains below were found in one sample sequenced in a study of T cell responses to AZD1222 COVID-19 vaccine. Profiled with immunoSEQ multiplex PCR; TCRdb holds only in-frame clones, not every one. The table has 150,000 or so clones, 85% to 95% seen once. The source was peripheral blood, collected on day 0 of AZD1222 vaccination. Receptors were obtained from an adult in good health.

The CDR3 region is CASSLGDSGTGELFF. The DNA for the CDR3 is TGTGCCAGCAGCTTAGGAGACAGTGGCACCGGGGAGCTGTTTTTT. The V and J genes are TRBV7-9 and TRBJ2-2, with D tentatively TRBD1 (5 bases). Germline CDR1 is SEHNR and CDR2 is FQNEAQ (reference sequence). This CDR3 comprises 15 residues. Trimming stripped 1 base from V and 4 bases from J, with 10 bases between.

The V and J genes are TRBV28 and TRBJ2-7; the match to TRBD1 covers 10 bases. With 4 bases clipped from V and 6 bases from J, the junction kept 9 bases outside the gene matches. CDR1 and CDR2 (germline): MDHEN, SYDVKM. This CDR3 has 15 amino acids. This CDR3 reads CASSSGQGTPTEQYF. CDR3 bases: TGTGCCAGCAGTTCGGGACAGGGGACCCCTACCGAGCAGTACTTC.

The CDR3 DNA sequence: TGTGCCAGCACCGACAGGGGGCGGGAGAGAGGGGCCTACAATGAGCAGTTCTTC. Protein: CASTDRGRERGAYNEQFF. This chain links TRBV6-4 with TRBJ2-1, with 10 bases fitting TRBD1. The junction had 14 bases not matched to a gene; V was cut back by 7 bases and J by 2 bases. The CDR3 covers 18 residues. Per germline, CDR1 MRHNA and CDR2 SNTAGT.

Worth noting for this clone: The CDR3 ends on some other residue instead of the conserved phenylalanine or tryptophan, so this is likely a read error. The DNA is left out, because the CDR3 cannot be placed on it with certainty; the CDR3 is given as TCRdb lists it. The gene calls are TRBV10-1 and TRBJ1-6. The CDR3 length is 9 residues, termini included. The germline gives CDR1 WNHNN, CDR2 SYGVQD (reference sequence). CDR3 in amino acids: CASCGTDSG.

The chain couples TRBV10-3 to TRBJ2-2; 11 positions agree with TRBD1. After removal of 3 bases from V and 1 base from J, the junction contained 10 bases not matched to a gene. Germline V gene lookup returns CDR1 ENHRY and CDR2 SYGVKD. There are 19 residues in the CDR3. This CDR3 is CAISDQTGTGGMNTGELFF. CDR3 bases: TGTGCCATCAGTGATCAAACCGGGACAGGGGGAATGAACACCGGGGAGCTGTTTTTT.

The CDR3 DNA is TGTGCCTGGACCGGACAAAGCAATTCACCCCTCCACTTT. It encodes CAWTGQSNSPLHF. This sequence joins TRBV30 and TRBJ1-6, with D maybe TRBD1 (5 bases). Trimming pared 4 bases from V and 7 bases from J, leaving 11 bases between. The CDR3 totals 13 residues. Germline V gene lookup returns CDR1 GTSNPN and CDR2 SVGIG (reference sequence).

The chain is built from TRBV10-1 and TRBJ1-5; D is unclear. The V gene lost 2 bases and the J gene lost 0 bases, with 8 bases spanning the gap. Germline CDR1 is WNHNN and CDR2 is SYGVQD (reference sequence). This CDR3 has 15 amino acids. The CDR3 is CASSEGENSNQPQHF. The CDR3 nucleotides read TGCGCCAGCAGTGAGGGGGAAAATAGCAATCAGCCCCAGCATTTT.

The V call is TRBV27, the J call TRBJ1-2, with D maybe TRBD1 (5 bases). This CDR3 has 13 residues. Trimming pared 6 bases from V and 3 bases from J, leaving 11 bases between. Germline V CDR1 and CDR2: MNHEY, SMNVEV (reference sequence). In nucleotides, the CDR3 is TGTGCCAGCAGGCCGGGAGGGGACTATGGCTACACCTTC. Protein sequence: CASRPGGDYGYTF.

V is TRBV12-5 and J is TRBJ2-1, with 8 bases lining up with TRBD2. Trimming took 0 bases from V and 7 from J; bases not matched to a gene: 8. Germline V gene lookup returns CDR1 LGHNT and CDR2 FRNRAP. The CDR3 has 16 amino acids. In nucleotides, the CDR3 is TGTGCTAGTGGTTTGGTTTCCGGGAGGGCCTGGAATGAGCAGTTCTTC. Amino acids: CASGLVSGRAWNEQFF.

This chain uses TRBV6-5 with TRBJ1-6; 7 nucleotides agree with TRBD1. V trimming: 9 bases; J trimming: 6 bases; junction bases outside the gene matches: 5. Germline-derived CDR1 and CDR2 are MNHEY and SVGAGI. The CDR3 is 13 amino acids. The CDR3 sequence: CASRTGGNSPLHF. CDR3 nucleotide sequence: TGTGCCAGTAGGACAGGTGGTAATTCACCCCTCCACTTT.

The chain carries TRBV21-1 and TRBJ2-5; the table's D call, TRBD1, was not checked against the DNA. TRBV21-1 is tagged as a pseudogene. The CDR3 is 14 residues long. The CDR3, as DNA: TGTGCCAGCAGCAAACAGGGGGCGCGGGAGACCCAGTACTTC. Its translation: CASSKQGARETQYF.

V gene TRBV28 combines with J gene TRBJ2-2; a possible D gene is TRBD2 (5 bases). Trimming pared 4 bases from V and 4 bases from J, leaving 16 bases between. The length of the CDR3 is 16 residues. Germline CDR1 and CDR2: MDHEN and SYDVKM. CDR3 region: CASSSRPEGPTGELFF. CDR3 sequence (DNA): TGTGCCAGCAGTTCCCGGCCCGAGGGTCCCACCGGGGAGCTGTTTTTT. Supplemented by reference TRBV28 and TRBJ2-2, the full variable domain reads DVKVTQSSRYLVKRTGEKVFLECVQDMDHENMFWYRQDPGLGLRLIYFSYDVKMKEKGDIPEGYSVSREKKERFSLILESASTNQTSMYLCASSSRPEGPTGELFFGEGSRLTVL.

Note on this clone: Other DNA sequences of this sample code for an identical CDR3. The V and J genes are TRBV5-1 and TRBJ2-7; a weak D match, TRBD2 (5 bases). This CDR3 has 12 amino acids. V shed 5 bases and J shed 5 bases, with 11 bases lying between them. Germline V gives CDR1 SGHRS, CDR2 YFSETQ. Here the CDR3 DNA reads TGCGCCAGCAGTCCCCCCGGGGACGAGCAGTACTTC. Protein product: CASSPPGDEQYF.

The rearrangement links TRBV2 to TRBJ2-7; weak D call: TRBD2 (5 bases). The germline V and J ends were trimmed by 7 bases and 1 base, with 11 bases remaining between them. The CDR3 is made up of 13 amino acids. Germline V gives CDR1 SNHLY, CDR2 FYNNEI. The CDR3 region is CASNGLRSYEQYF. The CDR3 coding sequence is TGTGCCAGCAACGGACTCCGTTCCTACGAGCAGTACTTC.

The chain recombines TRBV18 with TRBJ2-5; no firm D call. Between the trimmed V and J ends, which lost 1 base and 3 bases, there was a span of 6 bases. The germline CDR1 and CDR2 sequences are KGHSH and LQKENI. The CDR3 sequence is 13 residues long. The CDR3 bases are TGTGCCAGCTCACCACGGCAGGAAGAGACCCAGTACTTC. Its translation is CASSPRQEETQYF.

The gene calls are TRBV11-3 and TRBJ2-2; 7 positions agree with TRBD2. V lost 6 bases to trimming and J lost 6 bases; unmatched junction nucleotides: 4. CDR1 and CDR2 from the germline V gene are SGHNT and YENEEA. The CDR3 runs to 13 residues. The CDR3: CASSSREAGELFF. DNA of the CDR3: TGTGCCAGCAGTTCTCGGGAGGCCGGGGAGCTGTTTTTT.

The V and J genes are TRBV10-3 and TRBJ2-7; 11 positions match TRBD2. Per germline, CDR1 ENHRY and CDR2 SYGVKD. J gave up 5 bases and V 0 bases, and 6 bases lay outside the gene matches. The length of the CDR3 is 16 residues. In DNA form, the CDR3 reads TGTGCCATCAGTGAGTCGATGAGACTAGCGGGGAACGAGCAGTACTTC. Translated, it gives CAISESMRLAGNEQYF.

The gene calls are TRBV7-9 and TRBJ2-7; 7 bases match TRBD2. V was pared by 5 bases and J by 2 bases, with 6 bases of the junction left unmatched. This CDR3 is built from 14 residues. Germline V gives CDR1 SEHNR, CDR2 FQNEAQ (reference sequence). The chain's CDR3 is CASSPRDYTYEQYF. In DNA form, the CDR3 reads TGTGCCAGCAGCCCCCGGGACTATACCTACGAGCAGTACTTC.

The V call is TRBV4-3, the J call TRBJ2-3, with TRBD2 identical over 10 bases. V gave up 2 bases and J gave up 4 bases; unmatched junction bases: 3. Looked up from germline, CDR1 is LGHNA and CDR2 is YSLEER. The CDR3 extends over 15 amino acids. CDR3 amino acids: CASSQSTSGADTQYF. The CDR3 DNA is TGCGCCAGCAGCCAATCTACTAGCGGGGCAGATACGCAGTATTTT.

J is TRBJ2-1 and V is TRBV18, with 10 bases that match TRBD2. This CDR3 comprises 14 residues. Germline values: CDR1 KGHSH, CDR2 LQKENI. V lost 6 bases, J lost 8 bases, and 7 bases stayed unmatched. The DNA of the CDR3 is TGTGCCAGCTCCAGCGGGAGGGATCGGGATGAGCAGTTCTTC. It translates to CASSSGRDRDEQFF.

The CDR3 coding sequence is TGTGCCAGCTCACCATGGAGTGGGGGGTTGGAGACCCAGTACTTC. This codes for CASSPWSGGLETQYF. The chain uses TRBV18 and TRBJ2-5; D possibly corresponds to TRBD2 (6 bases). Trimming shortened V by 2 bases and J by 5 bases, and 15 bases separated the two germline ends. Per germline, CDR1 KGHSH and CDR2 LQKENI. This CDR3 region has 15 residues.

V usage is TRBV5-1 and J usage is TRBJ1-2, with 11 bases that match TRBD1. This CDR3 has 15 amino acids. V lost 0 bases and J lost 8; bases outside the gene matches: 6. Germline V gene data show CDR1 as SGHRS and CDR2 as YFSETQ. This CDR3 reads CASSLEGQGAQGYTF. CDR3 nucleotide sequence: TGCGCCAGCAGCTTGGAAGGACAGGGGGCGCAGGGCTACACCTTC.

DNA of the CDR3: TGTGCCATCTCAGGGGGCAGGGTCGGCCAAGAGACCCAGTACTTC. Its protein is CAISGGRVGQETQYF. This chain links TRBV10-3 with TRBJ2-5, with 8 bases that match TRBD1. Germline lookup yields CDR1 ENHRY and CDR2 SYGVKD. V was pared by 8 bases and J by 1 base, with 9 bases of the junction left unmatched. The CDR3 is 15 residues long.